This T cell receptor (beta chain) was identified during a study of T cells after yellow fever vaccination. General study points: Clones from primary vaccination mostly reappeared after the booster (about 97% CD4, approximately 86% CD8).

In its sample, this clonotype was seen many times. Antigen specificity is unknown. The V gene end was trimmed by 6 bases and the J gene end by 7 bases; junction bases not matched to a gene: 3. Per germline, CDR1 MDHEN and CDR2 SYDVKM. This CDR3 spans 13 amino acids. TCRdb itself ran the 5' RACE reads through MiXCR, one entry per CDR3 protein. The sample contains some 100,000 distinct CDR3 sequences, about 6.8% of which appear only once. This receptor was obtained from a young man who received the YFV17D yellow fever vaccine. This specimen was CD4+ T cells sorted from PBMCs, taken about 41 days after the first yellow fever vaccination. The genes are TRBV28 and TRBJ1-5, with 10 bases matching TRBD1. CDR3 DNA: TGTGCCAGCAGAGGACAGGGGGGACAGCCCCAGCATTTT. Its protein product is CASRGQGGQPQHF. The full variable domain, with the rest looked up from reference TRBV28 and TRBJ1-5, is DVKVTQSSRYLVKRTGEKVFLECVQDMDHENMFWYRQDPGLGLRLIYFSYDVKMKEKGDIPEGYSVSREKKERFSLILESASTNQTSMYLCASRGQGGQPQHFGDGTRLSIL.